The 15 T cell receptor beta chains given below trace back to one sample, sequenced in a study of long-term antiretroviral therapy in people with HIV. Sequencing relied on immunoSEQ assay v3.0, run at survey level. Method: immunoSEQ multiplex PCR; TCRdb's copy keeps in-frame clones and lacks some. The table lists about 12,000 clones, around 90% of them singletons. Sample: unsorted PBMCs, taken 2.1 years after starting antiretroviral therapy. The receptor set was obtained from a woman between 35 and 50 years old with HIV.

V and J are TRBV15 and TRBJ2-7; 7 nucleotides align to TRBD2. Germline V gene sequence: CDR1 LNHNV, CDR2 YYDKDF (reference sequence). V lost 0 bases, J lost 1 base, and 3 bases stayed unmatched. There are 15 residues in the CDR3. The CDR3 here is CATSREGGGSYEQYF. In DNA form, the CDR3 reads TGTGCCACCAGCAGAGAGGGCGGGGGATCCTACGAGCAGTACTTC.

The sample holds one count of this clone. The chain recombines TRBV7-9 with TRBJ2-1; maybe TRBD1 (5 bases). Deletions cut 11 bases from V and 9 bases from J, with 11 bases between. CDR3 size: 10 residues. Germline V gene sequence: CDR1 SEHNR, CDR2 FQNEAQ (reference sequence). CDR3 nucleotide sequence: TGTGCCCAAGGGGTTGGTGAGCAGTTCTTC. Translating it yields CAQGVGEQFF.

This chain connects TRBV5-1 to TRBJ1-4; D call uncertain. The V end was cut by 6 bases, the J end by 1 base, with 13 bases between. Germline-derived CDR1 and CDR2 are SGHRS and YFSETQ. The CDR3 contains 15 residues. DNA of the CDR3: TGCGCCAGCAACCGTGCGGGATTAACTAATGAAAAACTGTTTTTT. This translates into CASNRAGLTNEKLFF.

This CDR3 reads CASSANSPEQYF. The CDR3 DNA reads TGTGCCAGCAGTGCGAACAGCCCCGAGCAGTACTTC. The chain links TRBV2 to TRBJ2-7, with no clear D. The V end lost 4 bases, the J end lost 6 bases, and 10 bases lay between the germline ends. This CDR3 spans 12 amino acids. CDR1 is SNHLY and CDR2 is FYNNEI in the germline V gene. The whole variable domain, filled in from reference TRBV2 and TRBJ2-7, reads EPEVTQTPSHQVTQMGQEVILRCVPISNHLYFYWYRQILGQKVEFLVSFYNNEISEKSEIFDDQFSVERPDGSNFTLKIRSTKLEDSAMYFCASSANSPEQYFGPGTRLTVT.

In DNA, the CDR3 is TGTGCCAGTAGTATGGTGACAGGAGTCCAAGAGACCCAGTACTTC. It specifies CASSMVTGVQETQYF. The chain carries TRBV19 and TRBJ2-5; perhaps TRBD1 as D (6 bases). The CDR3 runs 15 residues. The V and J ends lost 3 bases and 1 base respectively, with 12 bases between them. From germline, CDR1 is LNHDA and CDR2 SQIVND (reference sequence).

This chain joins TRBV9 and TRBJ1-2; D ambiguous. Trimming pared 2 bases from V and 4 bases from J, leaving 9 bases between. This CDR3 contains 13 residues. Germline assignment: CDR1 SGDLS and CDR2 YYNGEE. The CDR3 bases are TGTGCCAGCAGCGTTGGGGTCGGCTATGGCTACACCTTC. This sequence encodes CASSVGVGYGYTF.

This clone has only one observation. The chain employs TRBV18 and TRBJ2-7; D unclear. V lost 2 bases and J lost 4, with 9 bases in between. In germline, CDR1 is KGHSH, CDR2 LQKENI. CDR3 size: 13 residues. This CDR3 reads CASSPRLNYEQYF. The CDR3 coding sequence is TGTGCCAGCTCACCAAGACTGAATTACGAGCAGTACTTC.

This chain joins TRBV7-3 and TRBJ2-1; tentative D call: TRBD1 (5 bases). CDR1 SGHTA and CDR2 FQGTGA come from the germline V gene. The CDR3 length is 15 residues. Trimming pared 6 bases from V and 7 bases from J, leaving 19 bases between. This chain's CDR3 is CASSRTSDSLNEQFF. The CDR3 DNA is TGTGCCAGCAGTCGCACTTCAGACAGCCTTAATGAGCAGTTCTTC.

This clone showed up just once. This chain links TRBV27 with TRBJ1-2; D is perhaps TRBD1 (5 bases). Germline V CDR1 and CDR2: MNHEY, SMNVEV (reference sequence). The V end lost 5 bases, the J end lost 7 bases, and 17 bases lay between the germline ends. This CDR3 spans 14 amino acids. The CDR3 reads CASSPLGVALGYTF. The CDR3 DNA sequence: TGTGCCAGCAGTCCCCTGGGGGTGGCCCTTGGCTACACCTTC.

V gene TRBV6-5 combines with J gene TRBJ1-2, with a weak D call TRBD1 (6 bases). Trimming removed 4 bases from V and 8 bases from J, with 14 bases in between. There are 13 residues in the CDR3. CDR1 is MNHEY and CDR2 is SVGAGI in the germline V gene. CDR3 amino acids: CASSFYRDSGYTF. Here the CDR3 DNA reads TGTGCCAGCAGTTTCTACAGGGACTCAGGCTACACCTTC.

The chain links TRBV7-9 to TRBJ2-7; no definite D call. V gave up 3 bases and J gave up 5 bases, with 14 bases separating them. The germline V gene has CDR1 SEHNR and CDR2 FQNEAQ (reference sequence). This CDR3 region has 14 residues. CDR3 nucleotides: TGTGCCAGCAGCTTTCCCGCATTGGGTGACGAGCAGTACTTC. This encodes CASSFPALGDEQYF.

This clone was recorded a few times. The chain couples TRBV4-1 to TRBJ1-5; possible D gene TRBD1, 5 bases. CDR1 and CDR2 from the germline V gene are MGHRA and YSYEKL. V shed 5 bases and J shed 1 base, with 12 bases lying between them. The CDR3 has 15 amino acids. The CDR3 DNA is TGCGCCAGCAGCAATACTGGGGGGAGCAATCAGCCCCAGCATTTT. Translation: CASSNTGGSNQPQHF.

This chain joins TRBV5-5 and TRBJ1-1; D uncertain. This CDR3 comprises 13 residues. The germline gives CDR1 SGHKS, CDR2 YYEKEE (reference sequence). V was cut by 0 bases and J by 10 bases, with 13 bases left in between. The DNA for the CDR3 is TGTGCCAGCAGCTTGGAATCGGGCCTGGGAGCTTTCTTT. Protein: CASSLESGLGAFF. The whole variable domain, remainder taken from reference TRBV5-5 and TRBJ1-1, is DAGVTQSPTHLIKTRGQQVTLRCSPISGHKSVSWYQQVLGQGPQFIFQYYEKEERGRGNFPDRFSARQFPNYSSELNVNALLLGDSALYLCASSLESGLGAFFGQGTRLTVV.

CDR3 protein: CASSSRLGAGNTIYF. The CDR3 DNA follows: TGCGCCAGCAGCTCTCGTTTGGGGGCTGGAAACACCATATATTTT. The genes are TRBV5-1 and TRBJ1-3; TRBD1 might be the D (5 bases). With 3 bases removed from V and 2 bases from J, the gap between germline ends came to 12 bases. The CDR3 contains 15 residues. The V gene's germline CDR1 is SGHRS and CDR2 YFSETQ.

The V and J genes are TRBV7-9 and TRBJ1-1; the match to TRBD1 covers 9 bases. Germline V CDR1 and CDR2: SEHNR, FQNEAQ (reference sequence). There are 17 residues in the CDR3. V gave up 1 base and J gave up 0 bases; unmatched junction bases: 6. As DNA, the CDR3 is TGTGCCAGCAGCTTAGGCGGGACAGGGTCCATGAACACTGAAGCTTTCTTT. It codes for CASSLGGTGSMNTEAFF.